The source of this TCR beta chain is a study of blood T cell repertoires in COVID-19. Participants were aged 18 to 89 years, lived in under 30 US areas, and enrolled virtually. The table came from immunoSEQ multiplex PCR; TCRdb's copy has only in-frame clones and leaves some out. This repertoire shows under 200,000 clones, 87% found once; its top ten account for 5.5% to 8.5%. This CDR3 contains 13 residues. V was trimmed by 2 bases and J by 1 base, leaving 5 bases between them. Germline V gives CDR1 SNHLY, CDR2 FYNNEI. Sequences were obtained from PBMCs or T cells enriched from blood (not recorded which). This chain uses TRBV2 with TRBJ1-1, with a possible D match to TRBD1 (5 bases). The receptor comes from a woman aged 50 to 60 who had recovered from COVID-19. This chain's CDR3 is CASSEQGNTEAFF. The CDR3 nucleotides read TGTGCCAGCAGTGAACAGGGGAACACTGAAGCTTTCTTT.